Only a few counts were recorded for the clone carrying this T cell receptor (beta chain). Its target is unknown. As to treatment: approximately nine-day PBMC culture with coronavirus spike peptide pools or control peptides (ViraFEST assay). Using peptide pools, antigen-specific T cells were expanded in ViraFEST before TCRs were sequenced. The data stem from a study of vaccination and CD4 T cells after COVID-19. Points from the study as a whole: No early post-infection timepoints were studied, and convalescent patients studied were relatively few.

The length of the CDR3 is 13 residues. Germline lookup yields CDR1 DFQATT and CDR2 SNEGSKA (reference sequence). V was clipped by 7 bases and J by 1 base, with 10 bases between them. CD4+ T cells that had been cultured provided DNA sequenced with the Oncomine TCR Beta short-read assay. Each CDR3 protein is one row after TCRdb ran MiXCR on the PCR reads. This sample carries around 15,000 distinct CDR3 sequences, 54% of them seen once, and the ten largest clones take around 16%. The chain recombines TRBV20-1 with TRBJ2-2; D is unclear. The receptor was isolated from a human donor who had recovered from COVID-19. The sample was CD4+ T cells from blood, cultured in vitro. DNA of the CDR3: TGCAGTGGATATAGAGGGAACACCGGGGAGCTGTTTTTT. Residues: CSGYRGNTGELFF.